The rows below give T cell receptor beta chains drawn from one sample of a study of shared clonotypes between healthy human individuals. Some clones are missing from TCRdb's copy, which holds only in-frame ones; the method was immunoSEQ multiplex PCR. This sample has roughly 2.5 million clones, with around 94% found just once. Specimen: naive CD4+ T cells sorted from blood. These receptor sequences come from a man between 18 and 29 years old in good health. The CDR3 runs from the conserved cysteine through the conserved F or W. Each record gives: J gene, D gene, V gene, CDR3 length, clone size, CDR3 DNA, CDR3 protein. D genes are given only for firm matches. Only some rows state a clone size, as once, few, many or a class for expanded clones.

J: TRBJ2-7; D: .; V: TRBV18; length: 15; size: .; DNA: TGTGCCAGCTCACCCCCGGGTGGACAGACCTACGAGCAGTACTTC; CDR3: CASSPPGGQTYEQYF
J: TRBJ1-4; D: TRBD1; V: TRBV6-6; length: 15; size: .; DNA: TGTGCCAGCAGTTCACGACAGGGGGCGAGGGAAAAACTGTTTTTT; CDR3: CASSSRQGAREKLFF
J: TRBJ1-2; D: TRBD1; V: TRBV19; length: 15; size: .; DNA: TGTGCCAGTACCCCAGTCGGACAGGCTGTGTATGGCTACACCTTC; CDR3: CASTPVGQAVYGYTF
J: TRBJ2-3; D: .; V: TRBV7-2; length: 15; size: .; DNA: TGTGCCAGCAGCTTATTGGGCAGTCTGACAGATACGCAGTATTTT; CDR3: CASSLLGSLTDTQYF
J: TRBJ1-1; D: .; V: TRBV18; length: 13; size: .; DNA: TGTGCCAGCTCGGCCCTAAGGGACACTGAAGCTTTCTTT; CDR3: CASSALRDTEAFF
J: TRBJ2-1; D: TRBD2; V: TRBV28; length: 15; size: .; DNA: TGTGCCAGCAAGAAAAGCGGGGGGGCGAACAATGAGCAGTTCTTC; CDR3: CASKKSGGANNEQFF
J: TRBJ2-3; D: .; V: TRBV5-1; length: 14; size: .; DNA: TGCGCCAGCGGAGGCTGGGCCCTGGCAGATACGCAGTATTTT; CDR3: CASGGWALADTQYF
J: TRBJ2-3; D: .; V: TRBV9; length: 13; size: .; DNA: TGTGCCAGCAGCGTCACAGGGACAGATACGCAGTATTTT; CDR3: CASSVTGTDTQYF
J: TRBJ2-1; D: .; V: TRBV19; length: 15; size: .; DNA: TGTGCCAGTAGTATGTTCGGCGGGGCCTACAATGAGCAGTTCTTC; CDR3: CASSMFGGAYNEQFF
J: TRBJ2-7; D: .; V: TRBV7-6; length: 11; size: .; DNA: TGTGCCAGCAGCCCGATTTACGAGCAGTACTTC; CDR3: CASSPIYEQYF
J: TRBJ2-1; D: TRBD1; V: TRBV4-1; length: 15; size: .; DNA: TGCGCCAGCAGACAGTACAGGGGACCCTACAATGAGCAGTTCTTC; CDR3: CASRQYRGPYNEQFF
J: TRBJ2-3; D: TRBD2; V: TRBV7-9; length: 16; size: .; DNA: TGTGCCAGCAGCAGAGGGACTAGCGGGAATTTGGATACGCAGTATTTT; CDR3: CASSRGTSGNLDTQYF
J: TRBJ1-3; D: TRBD1; V: TRBV18; length: 13; size: .; DNA: TGTGCCAGCTCACCGGACAGGGGAAACACCATATATTTT; CDR3: CASSPDRGNTIYF
J: TRBJ2-2; D: TRBD2; V: TRBV19; length: 18; size: .; DNA: TGTGCCAGTAGTATAGTAGGGCTAGCGGCAAAAACCACCGGGGAGCTGTTTTTT; CDR3: CASSIVGLAAKTTGELFF
J: TRBJ2-7; D: TRBD2; V: TRBV6-1; length: 15; size: .; DNA: TGTGCCAGCAGTCAGACTAGCGGGAATATCTACGAGCAGTACTTC; CDR3: CASSQTSGNIYEQYF
J: TRBJ2-7; D: .; V: TRBV30; length: 13; size: .; DNA: TGTGCCTGGAGTGGACAGGTGCGGGACGAGCAGTACTTC; CDR3: CAWSGQVRDEQYF
J: TRBJ1-6; D: TRBD1; V: TRBV6-5; length: 15; size: .; DNA: TGTGCCAGCAGTTACTCCGGGACAGGGGGAGGTCCCCTCCACTTT; CDR3: CASSYSGTGGGPLHF
J: TRBJ1-5; D: TRBD1; V: TRBV7-9; length: 17; size: once; DNA: TGTGCCAGCAGCTTGGGGACAGGGTTTTCGGAAAATCAGCCCCAGCATTTT; CDR3: CASSLGTGFSENQPQHF
J: TRBJ2-7; D: .; V: TRBV30; length: 12; size: .; DNA: TGTGCCTGGAGCCCGTGGACCTACGAGCAGTACTTC; CDR3: CAWSPWTYEQYF
J: TRBJ2-3; D: TRBD1; V: TRBV30; length: 13; size: .; DNA: TGTGCCTGGAGTCAAGGGACAGTTGATACGCAGTATTTT; CDR3: CAWSQGTVDTQYF
J: TRBJ1-1; D: TRBD1; V: TRBV27; length: 12; size: .; DNA: TGTGCCAGCAGAACGACAGGGTCTAAAGCTTTCTTT; CDR3: CASRTTGSKAFF
J: TRBJ1-1; D: TRBD1; V: TRBV19; length: 17; size: .; DNA: TGTGCCAGTAGTAGCCGGACAGGGAAGGTCTTGAACACTGAAGCTTTCTTT; CDR3: CASSSRTGKVLNTEAFF
J: TRBJ2-3; D: TRBD1; V: TRBV23-1; length: 16; size: .; DNA: TGCGCCAGCGGGCGAGGGCTCAGGGGGCGGACAGATACGCAGTATTTT; CDR3: CASGRGLRGRTDTQYF
J: TRBJ2-3; D: .; V: TRBV30; length: 13; size: .; DNA: TGTGCCCTGGGAGGTCGGGGGGCGGATACGCAGTATTTT; CDR3: CALGGRGADTQYF
J: TRBJ2-7; D: .; V: TRBV5-1; length: 16; size: .; DNA: TGCGCCAGCAGCCCCGAGGTGGGGGCCAGCTCCTACGAGCAGTACTTC; CDR3: CASSPEVGASSYEQYF
J: TRBJ2-5; D: .; V: TRBV5-1; length: 12; size: .; DNA: TGCGCCAGCAGCTTGGAGGCTGGGGACCAGTACTTC; CDR3: CASSLEAGDQYF
J: TRBJ1-1; D: .; V: TRBV20-1; length: 10; size: .; DNA: TGCAGTGCTACGGATACTGAAGCTTTCTTT; CDR3: CSATDTEAFF
J: TRBJ1-2; D: .; V: TRBV5-4; length: 13; size: .; DNA: TGTGCCAGCAGCTTGGCCGGGGGCTGGGGCTACACCTTC; CDR3: CASSLAGGWGYTF
J: TRBJ1-2; D: .; V: TRBV5-6; length: 14; size: .; DNA: TGTGCCAGCAGCCCAGACCCAGGAAACTATGGCCACACCTTC; CDR3: CASSPDPGNYGHTF
J: TRBJ2-1; D: .; V: TRBV27; length: 14; size: .; DNA: TGTGCCAGCAGTTTCCAAGCCGGTTACAATGAGCAGTTCTTC; CDR3: CASSFQAGYNEQFF
J: TRBJ1-6; D: .; V: TRBV23-1; length: 11; size: .; DNA: TGCGCCAGCAGTCGACTACTACCCCTCCACTTT; CDR3: CASSRLLPLHF
J: TRBJ2-2; D: .; V: TRBV18; length: 14; size: .; DNA: TGTGCCAGCTCACCACGGAACAGGCCCGGGGAGCTGTTTTTT; CDR3: CASSPRNRPGELFF
J: TRBJ2-1; D: .; V: TRBV7-2; length: 14; size: .; DNA: TGTGCCAGCAGCTTAAAACACCCAGGCAGTGAGCAGTTCTTC; CDR3: CASSLKHPGSEQFF
J: TRBJ2-1; D: TRBD1; V: TRBV6-1; length: 17; size: .; DNA: TGTGCCAGCAGTGGCCCTAGACAGGGTAGCTCCTACAATGAGCAGTTCTTC; CDR3: CASSGPRQGSSYNEQFF
J: TRBJ2-5; D: .; V: TRBV28; length: 13; size: .; DNA: TGTGCCAGCAACCCAGGGGGGAAAGAGACCCAGTACTTC; CDR3: CASNPGGKETQYF
J: TRBJ1-2; D: .; V: TRBV5-6; length: 12; size: .; DNA: TGTGCCAGCAGCTTGGAAGGGTATGGCTACACCTTC; CDR3: CASSLEGYGYTF
J: TRBJ1-5; D: TRBD1; V: TRBV15; length: 18; size: .; DNA: TGTGCCACCAGCAGAGAAGGGCATCCCGGACAGGGGTATCAGCCCCAGCATTTT; CDR3: CATSREGHPGQGYQPQHF
J: TRBJ2-5; D: .; V: TRBV12-5; length: 15; size: .; DNA: TGTGCTAGTGGTTTGGTAGGGTTCAGGGAAGAGACCCAGTACTTC; CDR3: CASGLVGFREETQYF
J: TRBJ2-3; D: TRBD2; V: TRBV27; length: 15; size: .; DNA: TGTGCCAGCAGCCTAGCGGGAGGGCCTTCTAGTACGCAGTATTTT; CDR3: CASSLAGGPSSTQYF
J: TRBJ2-2; D: TRBD2; V: TRBV5-8; length: 15; size: .; DNA: TGTGCCAGCAGCTTGGTTCTAGCGGCGGTCGGGGAGCTGTTTTTT; CDR3: CASSLVLAAVGELFF
J: TRBJ2-5; D: .; V: TRBV7-9; length: 15; size: .; DNA: TGTGCCAGCAGCACAGGACCCCGTGAAAGGGAGACCCAGTACTTC; CDR3: CASSTGPRERETQYF